These 18 T cell receptor beta chains were sequenced from one sample in a study of T cells expressing NK-cell markers. TCRdb re-called the 5' RACE reads and shows each CDR3 protein once, DNA omitted. Its clone listing holds roughly 160,000 distinct CDR3 sequences. The sample was blood T cells: a sorted CD56 or NKG2C T cell subset, CD4+ or CD8+ T cells, or bulk PBMC T cells (not recorded which). These receptor sequences come from a woman between 18 and 69 years old in good health.

The chain combines TRBV20-1 with TRBJ1-3; the TRBD1 assignment by TCRdb is unverifiable without DNA. CDR3 size: 15 residues. Germline V gives CDR1 DFQATT, CDR2 SNEGSKA (reference sequence). The CDR3 sequence is CSARISGGGGNTIYF.

The chain joins TRBV2 to TRBJ2-5; the TRBD2 assignment by TCRdb is unverifiable without DNA. The CDR3 is 13 residues long. In germline, CDR1 is SNHLY, CDR2 FYNNEI. The CDR3 here is CASSAGLGETQYF. The full variable domain, with the rest looked up from reference TRBV2 and TRBJ2-5, is EPEVTQTPSHQVTQMGQEVILRCVPISNHLYFYWYRQILGQKVEFLVSFYNNEISEKSEIFDDQFSVERPDGSNFTLKIRSTKLEDSAMYFCASSAGLGETQYFGPGTRLLVL.

The V and J genes are TRBV12-3 or TRBV12-4 and TRBJ1-1. The CDR3 is 13 amino acids. The CDR3 region is CASSLSLITEAFF.

The rearrangement uses TRBV5-1 and TRBJ2-3; checking the TCRdb D call of TRBD2 is not possible without DNA. This CDR3 has 15 amino acids. CDR1 is SGHRS and CDR2 is YFSETQ in the germline V gene. CDR3 sequence: CASSLSPLAGDTQYF.

V is TRBV29-1 and J is TRBJ2-6; TCRdb reports TRBD1, a call that lacks DNA to check it against. CDR3 length: 17 amino acids. The germline V gene has CDR1 SQVTM and CDR2 ANQGSEA. The CDR3 loop reads CSVPSGGASSGANVLTF.

This sequence joins TRBV7-6 and TRBJ2-5. The CDR3 is 16 residues long. The V gene's germline CDR1 is SGHVS and CDR2 FNYEAQ. Here the CDR3 reads CASSLLRPRPTETQYF. The full variable domain, its missing parts supplied by reference TRBV7-6 and TRBJ2-5, is GAGVSQSPRYKVTKRGQDVALRCDPISGHVSLYWYRQALGQGPEFLTYFNYEAQQDKSGLPNDRFSAERPEGSISTLTIQRTEQRDSAMYRCASSLLRPRPTETQYFGPGTRLLVL.

The chain recombines TRBV12-3 or TRBV12-4 with TRBJ2-3; TCRdb's assignment of TRBD2 cannot be checked, as there is no DNA. This CDR3 comprises 12 residues. This CDR3 is CASSSGTAAQYF.

This chain uses TRBV7-2 with TRBJ2-4; TCRdb designates TRBD2, a call that cannot be tested without DNA. Germline V CDR1 and CDR2: SGHTA, FQGNSA. This CDR3 is built from 13 residues. The CDR3 sequence is CASSLNQEGVQYF.

The chain has TRBV6-1 and TRBJ2-3; the TCRdb D gene call, TRBD2, has no DNA to confirm it. The CDR3 is 15 residues long. CDR1 and CDR2 from the germline V gene are MNHNS and SASEGT. This chain's CDR3 is CASSERLASTDTQYF.

This chain uses TRBV20-1 with TRBJ2-2; TCRdb names TRBD2, which stays unverified in the absence of DNA. The CDR3 consists of 15 residues. Germline CDR1 reads DFQATT; CDR2 reads SNEGSKA (reference sequence). CDR3 region: CSAKNSGRITGELFF.

V and J are TRBV24-1 and TRBJ2-2; TCRdb designates TRBD2, a call that cannot be tested without DNA. This CDR3 has 14 amino acids. Germline V gene lookup returns CDR1 KGHDR and CDR2 SFDVKD. The CDR3: CATSGRPGTGELFF.

The chain couples TRBV12-3 or TRBV12-4 to TRBJ1-2; TCRdb calls TRBD1, which cannot be checked without DNA. The CDR3 spans 14 residues. The CDR3 here is CASSAGQGLYGYTF.

V gene TRBV4-1 combines with J gene TRBJ2-2. CDR1 MGHRA and CDR2 YSYEKL come from the germline V gene. This CDR3 spans 19 amino acids. CDR3 region: CASSQPLAQGFANTGELFF.

The rearrangement uses TRBV6-1 and TRBJ2-1; there is no DNA to check the TCRdb D call of TRBD2. Germline V CDR1 and CDR2: MNHNS, SASEGT. The CDR3 consists of 15 residues. This CDR3 is CASIGTLSSYNEQFF.

The chain links TRBV27 to TRBJ2-7. The CDR3 has 15 amino acids. Germline V gene sequence: CDR1 MNHEY, CDR2 SMNVEV (reference sequence). CDR3 in amino acids: CASSLKAAVTYEQYF.

The rearrangement uses TRBV20-1 and TRBJ2-3; TCRdb reports TRBD2, a call that lacks DNA to check it against. The CDR3 loop spans 16 amino acids. The germline CDR1 and CDR2 sequences are DFQATT and SNEGSKA (reference sequence). This chain's CDR3 is CSAGTSGGSSTDTQYF.

V is TRBV7-2 and J is TRBJ1-2; TCRdb calls TRBD1, which cannot be checked without DNA. Germline CDR1 is SGHTA and CDR2 is FQGNSA. The length of the CDR3 is 15 residues. CDR3 sequence reads: CASIPRQGAGYGYTF.

The rearrangement joins TRBV27 to TRBJ2-1; TCRdb outputs TRBD2, but without DNA this stays unchecked. The CDR3 is made up of 13 amino acids. Germline-derived CDR1 and CDR2 are MNHEY and SMNVEV (reference sequence). CDR3 region: CASSSLGTSYPFF.